This note documents a single TCR beta chain sequence. Its antigen is unknown. Per-base quality was not reported, and no clone a single base away is much larger than it. All of the isolated RNA was reverse transcribed with the High Capacity cDNA Reverse Transcription Kit, so expressed TCRB transcripts were sequenced. Deep immunoSEQ sequencing was applied to naive, central memory and regulatory T cell samples, giving an average of about 3.8 million total reads per sample. After sorted cells were lysed in RLT buffer, RNA was extracted with DNase-treated RNeasy Micro or Mini kits, with the choice depending on cell number. Each cell subset was processed on its own to prevent cross-contamination, while patient and healthy donor samples were processed together. Using the immunoSEQ multiplex PCR, TCRB sequences were amplified from cDNA into 87-bp fragments spanning the CDR3 region. The amplicons were sequenced using the Illumina HiSeq platform. Regarding the original processing steps: Synthetic template baselines were used to correct PCR bias computationally, reads within Hamming distance 2 were collapsed together, and singletons that could not be merged were discarded. By aligning reads against IMGT, V, D and J genes, CDR3 length, and insertions or deletions at six rearrangement sites were assigned. Within each subset, clonotype counts were normalized to sorted cell number, after which true diversity and Gini coefficients were computed with the tcR R package. Repertoire sharing was quantified using the overlap coefficient calculated on TCRB nucleotide sequences. As a proxy for the pre-selection repertoire, out-of-frame TCRB sequences from naive cells were analyzed. The table was pulled from immuneACCESS by TCRdb, which kept in-frame rearrangements only. Such tables lose some clones; where checked, under half of the loss comes from unresolved V genes, and the rest has no known cause. V, J and clone size reflect that table, while D and trimming were determined from the DNA. In this sample the table shows approximately 170,000 clones, around 63% of which occur a single time. Jointly, the top ten make up around 0.096% of the sample.

The data were taken from a study of beta chain features in type 1 diabetes (dated by TCRdb to the late 2010s). Regarding the research as a whole: Patients and healthy donors did not differ in mean age, gender distribution, total cell number or subset yield. In the study, recently diagnosed type 1 diabetes patients and matched healthy donors were compared on the TCRB repertoires of their sorted circulating CD4+ T cell subsets. A total of roughly 98,000,000 sorted cells were examined across all samples, and a strong correlation was observed between cell number per subset and RNA yield. Whereas all 30 or so donors provided naive and central memory subsets, regulatory and stem cell-like memory subsets were isolated from just 8 patients and roughly 8 healthy donors. General study outcomes and caveats: Naive, central memory and regulatory TCRB repertoires appeared to be more similar among patients than among healthy donors. Because cDNA rather than genomic DNA was sequenced, highly expressing activated cells could have been over-represented, although no difference in activation and CD3 levels was found between groups. Fewer insertions and more nucleotide deletions at VDJ recombination sites were observed in patients with type 1 diabetes, implying thymic rearrangement abnormalities. A moderate but significant shortening of TCRB CDR3 length was observed in type 1 diabetes patients in all four CD4+ subsets. Because the HLA sub-analyses included only small numbers of individuals, any influence of HLA type on TCRB rearrangement was left unresolved. Shorter templates might have been favored by PCR, but patient and control samples were amplified and corrected together, so both groups would have been affected equally by any skew.

A single peripheral blood draw of around 100 mL on average was collected from each donor into heparinised tubes. Using a panel that included CD45RO, CCR7, CD25, CD127, CD95 and CD27, naive, central memory, regulatory and stem cell-like memory CD4+ T cells were sorted on a BD FACSAria II. All sorted populations exceeded 98% purity. Right away, PBMCs were isolated by Lymphoprep density gradient centrifugation and were stained directly, with no culture step. Samples were stained and sorted in pairs, with one healthy donor and one patient per experiment, so that batch effects were minimized. The germline V gene provides CDR1 SGHRS and CDR2 YFSETQ. The CDR3 sequence holds 14 residues, the cysteine and phenylalanine included. Only CDR3 DNA is held: 42 bases, read in frame from base 1. V drops 0 bases and J drops 2 bases, leaving 9 bases in between.

Input material: naive CD4+ T cells from blood. Interpreted using the paper, the cell subset or site label stands for: true naive CD4+ T cells. The V and J genes are TRBV5-1 and TRBJ2-7; the D gene lacks a confident call. The clonotype originates from a man aged 30 to 45 with type 1 diabetes. The bases read TGCGCCAGCAGCTTGGCGGCAGCTACCTACGAGCAGTACTTC. Translation gives CASSLAAATYEQYF. Reference TRBV5-1 and TRBJ2-7 genes cover what lies past the CDR3, so the full variable domain is KAGVTQTPRYLIKTRGQQVTLSCSPISGHRSVSWYQQTPGQGLQFLFEYFSETQRNKGNFPGRFSGRQFSNSRSEMNVSTLELGDSALYLCASSLAAATYEQYFGPGTRLTVT.